This entry is about one T cell receptor (beta chain). The antigen remains unidentified. The sample originates from a study of tumour-infiltrating T cells in Burkitt lymphoma. Findings of the study overall: Many Burkitt lymphoma patients shared several public clonotypes.

This CDR3 spans 13 amino acids. The germline V gene encodes CDR1 MDHEN and CDR2 SYDVKM. V was trimmed by 6 bases and J by 8 bases, leaving 16 bases between them. Generated by immunoSEQ multiplex PCR, the TCRdb table keeps only in-frame clones and is missing some. The table shows under 2,000 clones, with 9.5% to 15% occurring only once. This receptor was taken from a human donor with Burkitt lymphoma. The chain couples TRBV28 to TRBJ1-2, with D possibly matching TRBD1 (5 bases). The sequenced sample was tumor tissue. The CDR3, as DNA: TGTGCCAGCAGGGCCACAGGAAGGTCCGGCTACACCTTC. This gives the protein CASRATGRSGYTF.